This TCR beta chain was found in a study of blood T cell repertoires in COVID-19. On the study more broadly: The United States, Italy and Spain provided the acute and convalescent COVID-19 samples.

Sequencing was performed with immunoSEQ multiplex PCR; in TCRdb, only in-frame clones are kept and a portion is missing. This sample has about 78,000 clones, with approximately 86% found just once. Germline-derived CDR1 and CDR2 are SGHRS and YFSETQ. CDR3 length: 15 residues. Trimming left V 2 bases short and J 0 bases short, with 11 bases between. The clonotype was recovered from a man aged 50 to 59 with active or convalescent COVID-19. The chain couples TRBV5-1 to TRBJ1-2; a weak D match, TRBD1 (5 bases). Sequencing used peripheral blood. CDR3: CASSFTGSSNYGYTF. The CDR3 DNA reads as TGCGCCAGCAGCTTTACAGGCAGTTCTAACTATGGCTACACCTTC.